Given below is one T cell receptor beta chain in context. Antigen specificity is unknown. Data came from immunoSEQ multiplex PCR; TCRdb stores just in-frame clones and leaves some out. This table has some 100,000 clones, around 86% appearing once. The sample originates from a study of cytomegalovirus exposure and HLA in healthy donors. General study points: The classifier, whose performance was assessed in both the original and validation cohorts, reportedly diagnosed cytomegalovirus status with high specificity and sensitivity. Cytomegalovirus-associated TCR beta chains were listed, numbering 150 to 200. Subsequent analysis found a tendency for first-cohort TCR clusters to co-occur within the 90 to 150 validation repertoires. Among the CMV-associated chains, a few were confirmed in vitro as specific for CMV antigens.

Trimming removed 8 bases from V and 5 bases from J; junction bases left unmatched: 5. The CDR3 totals 13 residues. The germline gives CDR1 LNHDA, CDR2 SQIVND (reference sequence). What was sequenced was PBMCs. This chain uses TRBV19 with TRBJ2-5; TRBD2 aligns across 10 bases. The receptor comes from a man aged 18 to 30 in good health and CMV-seronegative. DNA for the CDR3: TGTGCCAGTCTTAAGCGGGAGGGGGAGACCCAGTACTTC. This encodes CASLKREGETQYF.